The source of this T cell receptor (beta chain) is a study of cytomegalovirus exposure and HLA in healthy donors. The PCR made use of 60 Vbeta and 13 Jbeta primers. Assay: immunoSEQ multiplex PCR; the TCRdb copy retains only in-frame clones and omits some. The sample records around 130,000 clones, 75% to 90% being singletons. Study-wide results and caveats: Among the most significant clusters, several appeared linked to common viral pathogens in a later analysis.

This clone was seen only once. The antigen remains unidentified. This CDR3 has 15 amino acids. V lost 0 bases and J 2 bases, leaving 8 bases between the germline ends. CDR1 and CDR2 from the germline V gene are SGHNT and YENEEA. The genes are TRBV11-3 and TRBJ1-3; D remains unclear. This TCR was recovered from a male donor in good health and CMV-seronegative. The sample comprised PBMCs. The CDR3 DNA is TGTGCCAGCAGCTTAGATGGGCTACCTGGAAACACCATATATTTT. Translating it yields CASSLDGLPGNTIYF.